This T cell receptor beta chain was identified in a study of shared clonotypes between healthy human individuals. As for the study in general: A couple of women and a few men aged 18 to 49 made up the donors.

Points from the study as a whole: In general, naive subsets displayed greater estimated richness than memory subsets did. Sharing across a handful of donors was seen in 4% to 6.5% of naive CD4 clonotypes.

Only in-frame clones appear in the TCRdb table, and some are missing; sequencing was by immunoSEQ multiplex PCR. Among about 1 million clones listed, 65% to 80% were seen once. To note about this clone: Its antigen remains unidentified.

CD45RA+ naive and CD45RA-negative memory subsets were separated from CD4+ cells. Germline values: CDR1 SGHRS, CDR2 YFSETQ. The V gene end was trimmed by 0 bases and the J gene end by 3 bases; junction bases not matched to a gene: 5. The CDR3 runs 16 residues. The sequencing sample was made of memory CD4+ T cells sorted from blood. Sample subset: CD45RA-negative fraction. The rearrangement links TRBV5-1 to TRBJ2-2; TRBD1 agrees at 7 bases. The sequence derives from a man between 18 and 29 years old in good health. The CDR3 is CASSLGTGQYTGELFF. The CDR3 region has the DNA TGCGCCAGCAGCTTGGGGACAGGTCAATACACCGGGGAGCTGTTTTTT. The full variable domain, completed using reference TRBV5-1 and TRBJ2-2, is KAGVTQTPRYLIKTRGQQVTLSCSPISGHRSVSWYQQTPGQGLQFLFEYFSETQRNKGNFPGRFSGRQFSNSRSEMNVSTLELGDSALYLCASSLGTGQYTGELFFGEGSRLTVL.